This is a list of T cell receptor beta chains from one sample in a study of T cell changes during pregnancy in multiple sclerosis. Clones were read by immunoSEQ multiplex PCR, and TCRdb kept only the in-frame ones, dropping some. The sample carries tens of thousands of clones, over 80% recorded once. The sample consisted of peripheral blood, taken in the third trimester of pregnancy. The origin of the receptors is a female donor in good health, enrolled as a control in a pregnancy study. The conserved cysteine and the conserved F or W are not part of the CDR3 here.

v_gene: TRBV10-1; j_gene: TRBJ2-3; CDR3aa: ASSPSPSATQY
v_gene: TRBV19; j_gene: TRBJ1-6; CDR3aa: ASSLAAYNSPLH
v_gene: TRBV2; j_gene: TRBJ2-6; CDR3aa: ASSSTGANVLT
v_gene: TRBV7-9; j_gene: TRBJ2-7; CDR3aa: ASSLRGSPYEQY
v_gene: TRBV4-1; j_gene: TRBJ1-4; CDR3aa: ATSTGTGGKRGYEKLF
v_gene: TRBV4-1; j_gene: TRBJ2-5; CDR3aa: ASSQDLVSGPSGGDQETQY
v_gene: TRBV7-2; j_gene: TRBJ2-7; CDR3aa: ASTPGLAGGEQY
v_gene: TRBV5-8; j_gene: TRBJ1-5; CDR3aa: ASSFRVQPQH
v_gene: TRBV28; j_gene: TRBJ1-1; CDR3aa: ASRETGVNTEAF
v_gene: TRBV6-5; j_gene: TRBJ2-5; CDR3aa: ASRIAGGRETQY
v_gene: TRBV5-4; j_gene: TRBJ2-7; CDR3aa: ASSTGTGGDEQY
v_gene: TRBV7-2; j_gene: TRBJ2-3; CDR3aa: ASSLAHGRTSTDTQY
v_gene: TRBV13; j_gene: TRBJ2-1; CDR3aa: ASSPKREGTEQF
v_gene: TRBV11-3; j_gene: TRBJ2-7; CDR3aa: ASSLAFGGNEQY
v_gene: TRBV21-1; j_gene: TRBJ2-3; CDR3aa: ASSNPTGDTQY
v_gene: TRBV2; j_gene: TRBJ1-1; CDR3aa: ARSVQGPNTEAF
v_gene: TRBV18; j_gene: TRBJ1-1; CDR3aa: ASSRWGGGTEAF
v_gene: TRBV7-8; j_gene: TRBJ2-3; CDR3aa: ASSLVAGGSDTQY
v_gene: TRBV29-1; j_gene: TRBJ1-5; CDR3aa: SVGETGTGELGNQPQH
v_gene: TRBV11-3; j_gene: TRBJ2-3; CDR3aa: ASSFGAGGRTDTQY
v_gene: TRBV5-8; j_gene: TRBJ1-2; CDR3aa: ASSSARGNGYT
v_gene: TRBV27; j_gene: TRBJ2-7; CDR3aa: ASSFHNRGHEQY
v_gene: TRBV5-4; j_gene: TRBJ1-5; CDR3aa: ASSHTRRMGAGQH
v_gene: TRBV5-5; j_gene: TRBJ2-7; CDR3aa: ASSLEQGQPYEQY
v_gene: TRBV5-4; j_gene: TRBJ2-1; CDR3aa: ASSPGTSGPKSSYNEQF
v_gene: TRBV7-2; j_gene: TRBJ1-1; CDR3aa: ASSLFPRRRGTEAF
v_gene: TRBV28; j_gene: TRBJ1-2; CDR3aa: ASSLNSNYGYT
v_gene: TRBV29-1; j_gene: TRBJ2-1; CDR3aa: SVLRDRLSSYNEQF
v_gene: TRBV19; j_gene: TRBJ2-7; CDR3aa: ATLFTPSYEQY
v_gene: TRBV7-9; j_gene: TRBJ2-7; CDR3aa: ASSLLSDEQY
v_gene: TRBV13; j_gene: TRBJ2-5; CDR3aa: ASSWKGFQETQY
v_gene: TRBV5-4; j_gene: TRBJ2-7; CDR3aa: ASSLLTSGTYEQY
v_gene: TRBV5-1; j_gene: TRBJ1-1; CDR3aa: ASTIFPGQGTEAF
v_gene: TRBV28; j_gene: TRBJ2-7; CDR3aa: ASSLGAGLAHEQY
v_gene: TRBV11-2; j_gene: TRBJ2-2; CDR3aa: ASRNGQPPLTGELF
v_gene: TRBV4-3; j_gene: TRBJ2-7; CDR3aa: ASSQGPGQGTYEQY
v_gene: TRBV4-1; j_gene: TRBJ2-2; CDR3aa: ASSQEVYGTGELF
v_gene: TRBV28; j_gene: TRBJ1-1; CDR3aa: AGRTQGNTEAF
v_gene: TRBV7-2; j_gene: TRBJ1-5; CDR3aa: ASSQDRNQPQH
v_gene: TRBV5-1; j_gene: TRBJ2-3; CDR3aa: ASSSGQGVSTDTQY